This TCR beta chain was recorded in a study of T cell responses to AZD1222 COVID-19 vaccine. Generated by immunoSEQ multiplex PCR, the TCRdb table keeps only in-frame clones and is missing some. The top ten hold around 46% of the sample, which has about 21,000 clones, less than 85% seen once. On this clone itself: The antigen remains unidentified.

Overall study results and limits: White British people made up most donors, females outnumbered males, and clonal diversity was possibly underestimated. Dominant at 160-218 and 743-854, vaccine-associated CD4 TCRs also spanned spike. The study sampled repertoires only after the peak T cell response. Spike-specific TCR depth and breadth grew after two AZD1222 doses.

V dropped 6 bases and J dropped 7; count of bases not matched to a gene: 2. Germline CDR1 and CDR2: LNHDA and SQIVND (reference sequence). The CDR3 is 12 amino acids. The receptor was isolated from an adult in good health. The input for sequencing was peripheral blood, taken on day 0 of AZD1222 vaccination. The genes are TRBV19 and TRBJ2-1; 8 bases are a match to TRBD2. In nucleotides, the CDR3 is TGTGCCAGTAGCGGCGGGGGGAATGAGCAGTTCTTC. Translating gives CASSGGGNEQFF.